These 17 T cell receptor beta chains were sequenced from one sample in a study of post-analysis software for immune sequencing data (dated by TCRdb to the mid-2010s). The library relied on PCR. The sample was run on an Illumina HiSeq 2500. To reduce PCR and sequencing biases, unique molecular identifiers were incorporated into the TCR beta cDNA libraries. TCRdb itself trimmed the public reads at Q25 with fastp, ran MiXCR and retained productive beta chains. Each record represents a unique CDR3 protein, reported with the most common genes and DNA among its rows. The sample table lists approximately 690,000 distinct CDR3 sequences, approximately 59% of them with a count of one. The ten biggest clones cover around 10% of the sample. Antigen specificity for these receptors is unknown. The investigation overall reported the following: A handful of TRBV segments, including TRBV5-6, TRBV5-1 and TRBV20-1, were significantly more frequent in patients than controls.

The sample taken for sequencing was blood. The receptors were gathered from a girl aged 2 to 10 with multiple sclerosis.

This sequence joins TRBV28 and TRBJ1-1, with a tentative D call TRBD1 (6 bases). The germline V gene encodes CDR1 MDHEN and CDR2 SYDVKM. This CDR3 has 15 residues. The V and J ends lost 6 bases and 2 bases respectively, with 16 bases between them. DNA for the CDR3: TGTGCCAGCAGCCGAGGGGAGGGGACAAACACTGAAGCTTTCTTT. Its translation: CASSRGEGTNTEAFF.

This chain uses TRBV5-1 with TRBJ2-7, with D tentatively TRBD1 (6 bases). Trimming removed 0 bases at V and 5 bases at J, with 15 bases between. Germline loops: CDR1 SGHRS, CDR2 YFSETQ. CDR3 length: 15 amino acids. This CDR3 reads CASSLGGGLVNEQYF. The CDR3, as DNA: TGCGCCAGCAGCTTGGGAGGGGGTTTGGTCAACGAGCAGTACTTC.

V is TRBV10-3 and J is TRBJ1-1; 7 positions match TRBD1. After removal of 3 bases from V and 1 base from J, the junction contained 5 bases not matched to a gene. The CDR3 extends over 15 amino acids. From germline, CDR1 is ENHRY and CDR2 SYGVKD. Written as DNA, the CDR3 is TGTGCCATCAGTGACCCCGGGACAGAGAACACTGAAGCTTTCTTT. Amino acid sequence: CAISDPGTENTEAFF.

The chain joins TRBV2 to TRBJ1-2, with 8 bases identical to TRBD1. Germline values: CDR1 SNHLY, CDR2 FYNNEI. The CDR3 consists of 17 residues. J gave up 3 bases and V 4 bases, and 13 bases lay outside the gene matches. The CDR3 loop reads CASSAPRTGTLHYGYTF. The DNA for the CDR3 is TGTGCCAGCAGTGCCCCCCGGACAGGGACCTTACACTATGGCTACACCTTC.

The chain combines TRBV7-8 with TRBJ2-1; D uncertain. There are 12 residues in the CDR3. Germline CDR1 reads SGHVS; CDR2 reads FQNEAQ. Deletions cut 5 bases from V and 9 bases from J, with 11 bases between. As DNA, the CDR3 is TGTGCCAGCAGCCGTCAGTCCGGTGAGCAGTTCTTC. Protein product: CASSRQSGEQFF. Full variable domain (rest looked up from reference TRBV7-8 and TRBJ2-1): GAGVSQSPRYKVAKRGQDVALRCDPISGHVSLFWYQQALGQGPEFLTYFQNEAQLDKSGLPSDRFFAERPEGSVSTLKIQRTQQEDSAVYLCASSRQSGEQFFGPGTRLTVL.

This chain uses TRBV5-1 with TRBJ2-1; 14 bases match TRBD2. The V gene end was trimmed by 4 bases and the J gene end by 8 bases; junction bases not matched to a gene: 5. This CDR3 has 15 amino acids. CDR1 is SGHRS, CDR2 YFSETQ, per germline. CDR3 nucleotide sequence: TGCGCCAGCAGCGGGACTAGCGGGGGTTGGGATGAGCAGTTCTTC. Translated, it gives CASSGTSGGWDEQFF. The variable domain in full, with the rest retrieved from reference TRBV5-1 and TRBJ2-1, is KAGVTQTPRYLIKTRGQQVTLSCSPISGHRSVSWYQQTPGQGLQFLFEYFSETQRNKGNFPGRFSGRQFSNSRSEMNVSTLELGDSALYLCASSGTSGGWDEQFFGPGTRLTVL.

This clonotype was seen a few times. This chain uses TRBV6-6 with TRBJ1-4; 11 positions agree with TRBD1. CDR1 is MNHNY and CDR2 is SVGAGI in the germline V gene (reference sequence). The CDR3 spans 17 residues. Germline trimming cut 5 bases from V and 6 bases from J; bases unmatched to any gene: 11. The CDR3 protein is CASSHGTGGSLDEKLFF. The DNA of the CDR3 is TGTGCCAGCAGTCACGGGACAGGGGGTTCCTTGGATGAAAAACTGTTTTTT.

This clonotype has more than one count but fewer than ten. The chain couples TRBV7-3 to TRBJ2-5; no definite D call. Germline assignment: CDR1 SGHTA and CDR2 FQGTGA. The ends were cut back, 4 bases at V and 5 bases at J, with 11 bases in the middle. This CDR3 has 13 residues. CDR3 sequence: CASSSPQEETQYF. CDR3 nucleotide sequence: TGTGCCAGCAGCTCTCCTCAGGAGGAGACCCAGTACTTC.

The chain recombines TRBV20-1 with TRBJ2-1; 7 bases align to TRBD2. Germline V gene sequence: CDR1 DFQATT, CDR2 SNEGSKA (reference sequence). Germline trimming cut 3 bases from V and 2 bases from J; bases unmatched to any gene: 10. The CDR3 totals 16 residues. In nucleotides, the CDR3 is TGCAGTGCTAGTGACCTGCTCGGGACTACCTACAATGAGCAGTTCTTC. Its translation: CSASDLLGTTYNEQFF.

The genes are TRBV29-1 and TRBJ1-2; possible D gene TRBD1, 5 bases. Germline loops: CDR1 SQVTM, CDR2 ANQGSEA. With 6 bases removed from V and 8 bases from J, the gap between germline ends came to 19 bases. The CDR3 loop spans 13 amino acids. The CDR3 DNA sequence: TGCAGCGTATCCCCCGGGGCGATTGGCGGCTACACCTTC. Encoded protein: CSVSPGAIGGYTF. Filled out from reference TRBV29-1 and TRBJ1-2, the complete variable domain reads SAVISQKPSRDICQRGTSLTIQCQVDSQVTMMFWYRQQPGQSLTLIATANQGSEATYESGFVIDKFPISRPNLTFSTLTVSNMSPEDSSIYLCSVSPGAIGGYTFGSGTRLTVV.

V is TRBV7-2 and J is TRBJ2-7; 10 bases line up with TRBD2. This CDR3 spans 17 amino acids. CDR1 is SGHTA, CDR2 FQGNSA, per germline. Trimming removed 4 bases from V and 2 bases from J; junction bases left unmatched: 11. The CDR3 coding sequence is TGTGCCAGCAGCTCCTACTTAGCGGGAGGAGACACCTACGAGCAGTACTTC. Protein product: CASSSYLAGGDTYEQYF.

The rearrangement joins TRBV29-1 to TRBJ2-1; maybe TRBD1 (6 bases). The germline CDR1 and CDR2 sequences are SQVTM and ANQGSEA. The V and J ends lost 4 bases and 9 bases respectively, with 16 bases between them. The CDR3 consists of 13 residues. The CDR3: CSVGLQGIGEQFF. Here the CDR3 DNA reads TGCAGCGTTGGGCTACAGGGAATCGGTGAGCAGTTCTTC.

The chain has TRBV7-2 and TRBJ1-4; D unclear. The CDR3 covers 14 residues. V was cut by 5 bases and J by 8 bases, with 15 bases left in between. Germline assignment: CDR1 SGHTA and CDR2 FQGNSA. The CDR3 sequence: CASSRGGSGEKLFF. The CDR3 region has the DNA TGTGCCAGCAGCCGGGGAGGCTCGGGAGAAAAACTGTTTTTT.

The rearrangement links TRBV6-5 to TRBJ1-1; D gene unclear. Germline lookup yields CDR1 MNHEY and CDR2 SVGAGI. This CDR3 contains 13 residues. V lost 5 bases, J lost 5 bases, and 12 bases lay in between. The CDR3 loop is CASSRVPPTEAFF. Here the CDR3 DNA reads TGTGCCAGCAGTCGAGTCCCCCCTACTGAAGCTTTCTTT.

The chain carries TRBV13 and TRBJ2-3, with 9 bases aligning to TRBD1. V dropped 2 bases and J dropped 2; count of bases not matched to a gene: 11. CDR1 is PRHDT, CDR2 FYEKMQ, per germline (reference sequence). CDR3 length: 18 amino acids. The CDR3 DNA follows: TGTGCCAGCAGCTTATTTGGTCGTGGGACAGGGATCACAGATACGCAGTATTTT. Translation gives CASSLFGRGTGITDTQYF.

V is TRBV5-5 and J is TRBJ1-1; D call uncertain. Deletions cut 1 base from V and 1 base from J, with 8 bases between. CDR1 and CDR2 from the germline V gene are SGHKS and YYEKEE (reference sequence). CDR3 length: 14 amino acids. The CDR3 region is CASSLSWTNTEAFF. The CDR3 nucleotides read TGTGCCAGCAGCTTGAGTTGGACGAACACTGAAGCTTTCTTT. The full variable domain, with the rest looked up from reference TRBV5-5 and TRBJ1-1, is DAGVTQSPTHLIKTRGQQVTLRCSPISGHKSVSWYQQVLGQGPQFIFQYYEKEERGRGNFPDRFSARQFPNYSSELNVNALLLGDSALYLCASSLSWTNTEAFFGQGTRLTVV.

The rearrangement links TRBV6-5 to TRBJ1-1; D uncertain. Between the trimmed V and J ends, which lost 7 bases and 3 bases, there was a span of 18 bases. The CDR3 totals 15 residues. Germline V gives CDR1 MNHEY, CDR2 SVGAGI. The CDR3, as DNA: TGTGCCAGCATCTCTCTGGGATTCTGGGACACTGAAGCTTTCTTT. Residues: CASISLGFWDTEAFF.